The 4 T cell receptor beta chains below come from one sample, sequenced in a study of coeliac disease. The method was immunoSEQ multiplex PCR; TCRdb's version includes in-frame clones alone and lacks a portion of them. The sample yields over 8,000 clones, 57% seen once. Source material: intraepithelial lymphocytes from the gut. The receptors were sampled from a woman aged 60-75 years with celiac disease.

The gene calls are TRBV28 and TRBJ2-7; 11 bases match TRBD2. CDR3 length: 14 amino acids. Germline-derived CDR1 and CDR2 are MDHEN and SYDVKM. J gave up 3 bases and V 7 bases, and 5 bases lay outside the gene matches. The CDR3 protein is CASTGLADRYEQYF. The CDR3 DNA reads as TGTGCCAGCACGGGACTAGCGGATCGCTACGAGCAGTACTTC.

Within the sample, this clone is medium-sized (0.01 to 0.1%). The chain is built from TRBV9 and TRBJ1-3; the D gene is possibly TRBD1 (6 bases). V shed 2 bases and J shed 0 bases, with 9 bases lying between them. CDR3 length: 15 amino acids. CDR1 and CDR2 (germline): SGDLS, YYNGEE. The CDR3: CASSVTGSSGNTIYF. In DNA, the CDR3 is TGTGCCAGCAGCGTTACAGGGTCCTCTGGAAACACCATATATTTT.

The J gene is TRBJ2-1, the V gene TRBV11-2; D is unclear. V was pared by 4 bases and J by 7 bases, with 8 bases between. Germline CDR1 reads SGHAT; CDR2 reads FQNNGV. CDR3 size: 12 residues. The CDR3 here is CASSSLPNEQFF. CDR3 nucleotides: TGTGCCAGCAGCTCCCTTCCGAATGAGCAGTTCTTC. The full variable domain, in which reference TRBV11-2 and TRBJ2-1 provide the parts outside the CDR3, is EAGVAQSPRYKIIEKRQSVAFWCNPISGHATLYWYQQILGQGPKLLIQFQNNGVVDDSQLPKDRFSAERLKGVDSTLKIQPAKLEDSAVYLCASSSLPNEQFFGPGTRLTVL.

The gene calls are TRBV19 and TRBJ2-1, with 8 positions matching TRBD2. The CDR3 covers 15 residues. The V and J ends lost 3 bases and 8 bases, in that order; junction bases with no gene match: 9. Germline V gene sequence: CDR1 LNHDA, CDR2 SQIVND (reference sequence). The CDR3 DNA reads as TGTGCCAGTAGTATCGGAGCGGGAGCATTCGATGAGCAGTTCTTC. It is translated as CASSIGAGAFDEQFF.